The rows below give T cell receptor beta chains drawn from one sample of a study of blood T cell repertoires in COVID-19. The data were produced by immunoSEQ multiplex PCR, yet TCRdb's version contains in-frame clones alone and is incomplete. The sample lists some 220,000 clones; 70% to 90% were seen once. Material for sequencing was peripheral blood. These receptors came from a woman aged 60 to 75 with active or convalescent COVID-19. CDR3s include the opening cysteine and the closing phenylalanine or tryptophan. A D gene is named only where the DNA matches it firmly. Some rows have no size entry. The others give once, few or many, or a class for an expanded clone.

>TRBJ2-2|TRBV5-1|TRBD2|few
CASSWRGGGRAGELFF
TGCGCCAGCAGCTGGAGGGGCGGGGGTAGGGCCGGGGAGCTGTTTTTT
>TRBJ1-1|TRBV6-5|-|-
CASKRGLAPYTEAFF
TGTGCCAGCAAAAGGGGGTTAGCCCCCTACACTGAAGCTTTCTTT
>TRBJ1-6|TRBV11-2|TRBD1|-
CASSFTGGDNSPLHF
TGTGCCAGCAGCTTTACAGGGGGCGATAATTCACCCCTCCACTTT
>TRBJ2-7|TRBV30|-|-
CAWSVSQGTYEQYF
TGTGCCTGGAGTGTCTCCCAGGGGACCTACGAGCAGTACTTC
>TRBJ1-1|TRBV29-1|-|-
CSGIKGVGGHSEAFF
TGCAGCGGGATAAAGGGGGTTGGGGGACACAGTGAAGCTTTCTTT
>TRBJ1-2|TRBV6-5|-|-
CASRLGRAHYGYTF
TGTGCCAGCAGGCTCGGGCGGGCCCACTATGGCTACACCTTC
>TRBJ2-7|TRBV6-5|TRBD1|-
CASARDRAYEQYF
TGTGCCAGCGCCCGGGACAGAGCCTACGAGCAGTACTTC
>TRBJ2-5|TRBV27|TRBD2|-
CASSFLAGGSETQYF
TGTGCCAGCAGTTTCCTGGCGGGGGGGTCAGAGACCCAGTACTTC
>TRBJ2-3|TRBV25-1|-|-
CASSEYYRIPTDTQYF
TGTGCCAGCAGTGAGTACTACAGGATACCCACAGATACGCAGTATTTT
>TRBJ1-1|TRBV10-3|TRBD1|-
CAITRDRDTEAFF
TGTGCCATCACCCGGGACAGGGACACTGAAGCTTTCTTT
>TRBJ2-4|TRBV27|-|-
CASSPGQLAKNIQYF
TGTGCCAGCAGCCCTGGACAGCTAGCCAAAAACATTCAGTACTTC
>TRBJ2-7|TRBV5-1|TRBD2|-
CASSLGTSGRTTTYEQYF
TGCGCCAGCAGCTTGGGGACTAGCGGGAGGACTACTACCTACGAGCAGTACTTC
>TRBJ2-2|TRBV15|TRBD1|-
CATSRGTGTTNTGELFF
TGTGCCACCAGCAGGGGGACAGGGACTACGAACACCGGGGAGCTGTTTTTT
>TRBJ2-3|TRBV7-9|-|few
CASSAPRPDTQYF
TGTGCCAGCAGCGCGCCCCGCCCAGATACGCAGTATTTT
>TRBJ1-5|TRBV24-1|-|-
CATSLGGSNQPQHF
TGTGCCACCAGTTTGGGGGGGAGCAATCAGCCCCAGCATTTT
>TRBJ2-7|TRBV10-2|-|-
CASSSGLSSYEQYF
TGCGCCAGCAGTTCGGGACTGAGCTCCTACGAGCAGTACTTC
>TRBJ2-1|TRBV27|-|-
CASSLASGSEQFF
TGTGCCAGCAGTTTGGCGTCAGGGTCTGAGCAGTTCTTC
>TRBJ1-2|TRBV19|-|-
CASSNLTPGYTF
TGTGCCAGTAGCAACTTAACGCCGGGCTACACCTTC
>TRBJ1-2|TRBV2|-|-
CASSIQVNYGYTF
TGTGCCAGCAGTATTCAGGTCAACTATGGCTACACCTTC
>TRBJ1-2|TRBV18|TRBD1|-
CASSPTSGTANYGYTF
TGTGCCAGCTCACCAACCTCCGGGACAGCTAACTATGGCTACACCTTC
>TRBJ2-2|TRBV27|TRBD2|once
CASSLRLAGNTGELFF
TGTGCCAGCAGTTTACGACTAGCGGGGAACACCGGGGAGCTGTTTTTT
>TRBJ1-5|TRBV4-2|-|-
CASSQDYRTDQPQHF
TGTGCCAGCAGCCAAGACTATCGGACAGATCAGCCCCAGCATTTT
>TRBJ1-4|TRBV9|-|-
CASSVAFTTNEKLFF
TGTGCCAGCAGCGTAGCATTCACAACTAATGAAAAACTGTTTTTT
>TRBJ2-1|TRBV5-1|TRBD2|-
CASSLEGLASVNEQFF
TGCGCCAGCAGCTTGGAGGGACTAGCGTCTGTCAATGAGCAGTTCTTC